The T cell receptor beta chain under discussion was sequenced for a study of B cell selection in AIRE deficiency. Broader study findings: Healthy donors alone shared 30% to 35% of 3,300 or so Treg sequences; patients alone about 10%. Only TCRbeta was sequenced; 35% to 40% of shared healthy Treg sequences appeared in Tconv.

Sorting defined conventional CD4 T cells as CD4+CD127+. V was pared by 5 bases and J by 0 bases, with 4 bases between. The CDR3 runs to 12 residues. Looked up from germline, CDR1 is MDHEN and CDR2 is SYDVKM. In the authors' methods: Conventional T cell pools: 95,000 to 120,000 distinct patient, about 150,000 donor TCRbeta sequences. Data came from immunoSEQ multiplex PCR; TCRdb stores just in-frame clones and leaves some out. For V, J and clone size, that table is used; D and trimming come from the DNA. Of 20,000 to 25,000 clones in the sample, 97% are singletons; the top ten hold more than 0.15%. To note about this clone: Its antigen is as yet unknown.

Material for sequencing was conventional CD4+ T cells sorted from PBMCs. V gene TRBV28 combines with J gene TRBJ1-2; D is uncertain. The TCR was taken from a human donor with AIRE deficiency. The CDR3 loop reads CASSPPNYGYTF. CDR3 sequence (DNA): TGTGCCAGCAGTCCCCCTAACTATGGCTACACCTTC.